This T cell receptor (beta chain) is from a study of T cell responses to AZD1222 COVID-19 vaccine. Repertoires were generated with immunoSEQ multiplex PCR, while TCRdb's copy carries only in-frame clones and drops some. Counted here are about 220,000 clones, more than 85% occurring once; the ten biggest clones make up 1%. Trimming took off 6 bases at V and 4 bases at J, with 15 bases between the two ends. The CDR3 has 14 residues. Germline assignment: CDR1 MNHEY and CDR2 SVGAGI. This TCR derives from an adult in good health. The sample was peripheral blood, taken on day 0 of MenACWY control vaccination. V and J are TRBV6-5 and TRBJ1-2; no definite D call. Here the CDR3 DNA reads TGTGCCAGCAGGCCGGAGTACAGCCTCTATGGCTACACCTTC. Protein: CASRPEYSLYGYTF.